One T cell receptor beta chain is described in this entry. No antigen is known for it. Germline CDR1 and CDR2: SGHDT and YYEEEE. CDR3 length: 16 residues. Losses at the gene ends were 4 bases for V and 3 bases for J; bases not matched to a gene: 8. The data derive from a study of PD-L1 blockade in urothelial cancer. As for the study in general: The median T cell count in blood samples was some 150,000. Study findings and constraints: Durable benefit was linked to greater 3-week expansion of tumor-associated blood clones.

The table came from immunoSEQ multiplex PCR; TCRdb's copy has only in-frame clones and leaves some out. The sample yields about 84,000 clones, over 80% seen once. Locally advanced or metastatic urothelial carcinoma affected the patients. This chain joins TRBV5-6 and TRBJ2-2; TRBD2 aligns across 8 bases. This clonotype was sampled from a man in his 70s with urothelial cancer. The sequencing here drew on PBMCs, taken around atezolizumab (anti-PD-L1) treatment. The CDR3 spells CASSTLLGGDTGELFF. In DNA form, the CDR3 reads TGTGCCAGCAGCACCCTCCTCGGGGGGGACACCGGGGAGCTGTTTTTT.